The 10 T cell receptor beta chains below all came from one sample that was sequenced in a study of pediatric ulcerative colitis. During colonoscopy, one to two rectal pinch biopsies were collected. Profiling relied on immunoSEQ multiplex PCR, and the TCRdb table lists in-frame clones only, not all of them. The sample lists tens of thousands of clones, 65% to 80% occurring once. Sequencing used gut tissue. The receptor set was obtained from a boy aged 10-17 years with severe ulcerative colitis.

The rearrangement uses TRBV7-6 and TRBJ2-7; D is tentatively TRBD1 or TRBD2 (5 bases each). The germline gives CDR1 SGHVS, CDR2 FNYEAQ. Trimming removed 5 bases at V and 10 bases at J, with 18 bases between. The CDR3 runs to 13 residues. The CDR3 region is CASSPRDGGFQYF. CDR3 DNA sequence: TGTGCCAGCAGCCCACGGGACGGAGGATTCCAGTACTTC.

The J gene is TRBJ2-3, the V gene TRBV7-9; D is unresolved. Trimming removed 1 base from V and 4 bases from J, with 6 bases in between. From germline, CDR1 is SEHNR and CDR2 FQNEAQ (reference sequence). This CDR3 has 13 residues. CDR3 in DNA: TGTGCCAGCAGCTTAGGACACCCAGATACGCAGTATTTT. Amino acid sequence: CASSLGHPDTQYF.

The rearrangement uses TRBV4-2 and TRBJ2-3, with a tentative D call TRBD2 (6 bases). V lost 1 base, J lost 4 bases, and 9 bases lay in between. The CDR3 spans 14 residues. In germline, CDR1 is LGHNA, CDR2 YNFKEQ. CDR3 amino acids: CASSQAGAPDTQYF. The CDR3 DNA is TGTGCCAGCAGCCAAGCGGGAGCCCCAGATACGCAGTATTTT.

This chain connects TRBV11-1 to TRBJ2-2, with D uncertain. Germline CDR1 SGHAT, CDR2 FQDESV (reference sequence). Trimming shortened V by 2 bases and J by 1 base, and 2 bases separated the two germline ends. The CDR3 is made up of 13 amino acids. The CDR3 protein is CASSLLNTGELFF. Written as DNA, the CDR3 is TGTGCCAGCAGCTTATTGAACACCGGGGAGCTGTTTTTT. The full variable domain, with the rest looked up from reference TRBV11-1 and TRBJ2-2, is EAEVAQSPRYKITEKSQAVAFWCDPISGHATLYWYRQILGQGPELLVQFQDESVVDDSQLPKDRFSAERLKGVDSTLKIQPAELGDSAMYLCASSLLNTGELFFGEGSRLTVL.

V is TRBV7-9 and J is TRBJ1-2; maybe TRBD1 (6 bases). The germline gives CDR1 SEHNR, CDR2 FQNEAQ (reference sequence). The CDR3 loop spans 15 amino acids. The ends were cut back, 1 base at V and 4 bases at J, with 13 bases in the middle. CDR3 residues: CASSLGVGGSYGYTF. The CDR3 nucleotides read TGTGCCAGCAGCTTAGGGGTTGGGGGCAGCTATGGCTACACCTTC. The entire variable domain, with the rest obtained from reference TRBV7-9 and TRBJ1-2, is as follows: DTGVSQNPRHKITKRGQNVTFRCDPISEHNRLYWYRQTLGQGPEFLTYFQNEAQLEKSRLLSDRFSAERPKGSFSTLEIQRTEQGDSAMYLCASSLGVGGSYGYTFGSGTRLTVV.

The chain recombines TRBV29-1 with TRBJ2-1; 7 bases match TRBD1. CDR3 length equals 14 residues. Per germline, CDR1 SQVTM and CDR2 ANQGSEA. V trimming: 4 bases; J trimming: 4 bases; junction bases outside the gene matches: 7. CDR3 region: CSVGKQGIYNEQFF. CDR3 nucleotide sequence: TGCAGCGTTGGGAAACAGGGGATTTACAATGAGCAGTTCTTC.

The chain combines TRBV19 with TRBJ1-5, with a weak D call TRBD1 (6 bases). This CDR3 contains 14 residues. The V gene lost 7 bases and the J gene lost 1 base, with 11 bases spanning the gap. The germline CDR1 and CDR2 sequences are LNHDA and SQIVND (reference sequence). CDR3 DNA: TGTGCCAGTACCCGTCAGGGGAGCAATCAGCCCCAGCATTTT. The encoded protein is CASTRQGSNQPQHF.

Only a few counts were recorded for this clone. The chain employs TRBV6-1 and TRBJ1-2, with D possibly matching TRBD1 (5 bases). Trimming removed 6 bases at V and 2 bases at J, with 13 bases between. Germline V gives CDR1 MNHNS, CDR2 SASEGT. The CDR3 totals 14 residues. CDR3: CASRVGGGNYGYTF. In nucleotides, the CDR3 is TGTGCCAGCAGGGTGGGTGGGGGGAACTATGGCTACACCTTC.

The chain couples TRBV5-1 to TRBJ2-2, with D tentatively TRBD1 or TRBD2 (5 bases each). The length of the CDR3 is 15 residues. V lost 0 bases to trimming and J lost 4 bases, with 10 bases between them. Germline lookup yields CDR1 SGHRS and CDR2 YFSETQ. CDR3 sequence (DNA): TGCGCCAGCAGCTTGGCCGAAGGGACCACCGGGGAGCTGTTTTTT. Its translation is CASSLAEGTTGELFF. Together with reference TRBV5-1 and TRBJ2-2, the CDR3 gives the full variable domain: KAGVTQTPRYLIKTRGQQVTLSCSPISGHRSVSWYQQTPGQGLQFLFEYFSETQRNKGNFPGRFSGRQFSNSRSEMNVSTLELGDSALYLCASSLAEGTTGELFFGEGSRLTVL.

There are a few counts of this clone. The chain combines TRBV18 with TRBJ2-7, with 8 bases lining up with TRBD2. This CDR3 is 14 amino acids long. CDR1 is KGHSH and CDR2 is LQKENI in the germline V gene. The junction had 6 bases not matched to a gene; V was cut back by 5 bases and J by 3 bases. The CDR3 loop is CASSEFRGGYEQYF. The CDR3 DNA follows: TGTGCCAGCTCAGAATTTCGGGGGGGCTACGAGCAGTACTTC.